Sequencing of this T cell receptor beta chain was carried out in a study of shared clonotypes between healthy human individuals. Sequenced by immunoSEQ multiplex PCR; TCRdb stores in-frame clones only, minus some. The repertoire holds around 600,000 clones, with approximately 97% as singletons. The CDR3 is 14 amino acids. Per the germline V gene, CDR1 is MNHNS and CDR2 is SASEGT. Trimming removed 4 bases at V and 4 bases at J, with 11 bases between. This clonotype originated in a woman aged 25 to 39 in good health. The chain links TRBV6-1 to TRBJ1-3; D gene ambiguous. The specimen sequenced was naive CD4+ T cells sorted from blood. Subset denoted: CD45RA+ positively selected. Here the CDR3 reads CASSGQNRGNTIYF. In DNA form, the CDR3 reads TGTGCCAGCAGTGGTCAGAACCGAGGAAACACCATATATTTT.